Following are 7 T cell receptor beta chains from one sample sequenced in a study of cytomegalovirus exposure and HLA in healthy donors (dated by TCRdb to the late 2010s). The protocol used for the library was the immunoSEQ multiplex PCR assay. A mixture of 60 forward primers for TCR Vbeta segments and 13 reverse primers for TCR Jbeta segments was used in the multiplex PCR. TCRdb obtained this table from immuneACCESS and retained in-frame rearrangements with V and J assigned. These tables miss some clones; where compared with another copy, unresolved V genes account for less than half of the shortfall, and the remainder is unexplained. This sample lists some 120,000 clones; around four fifths were detected once. 20% of the sample is in the top ten clones. Input material: PBMCs. The origin of the receptors is a man between 18 and 29 years old in good health and CMV-seropositive.

The rearrangement uses TRBV30 and TRBJ1-1; 7 bases map to TRBD1. V gave up 2 bases and J gave up 6 bases; unmatched junction bases: 18. In germline, CDR1 is GTSNPN, CDR2 SVGIG (reference sequence). The CDR3 covers 17 residues. The CDR3 loop reads CAWSPLTAGQREAEAFF. The CDR3 region has the DNA TGTGCCTGGAGTCCCCTCACCGCGGGACAGAGGGAAGCTGAAGCTTTCTTT.

The rearrangement uses TRBV9 and TRBJ1-1, with a tentative D call TRBD1 (6 bases). This CDR3 is built from 13 residues. CDR1 and CDR2 from the germline V gene are SGDLS and YYNGEE. Trimming left V 3 bases short and J 5 bases short, with 11 bases between. CDR3 DNA sequence: TGTGCCAGCAGCGCTAACAGGGAAACTGAAGCTTTCTTT. It yields the protein CASSANRETEAFF.

V gene TRBV19 combines with J gene TRBJ1-6, with TRBD1 as a possible D gene (5 bases). Germline assignment: CDR1 LNHDA and CDR2 SQIVND (reference sequence). V shed 3 bases and J shed 5 bases, with 11 bases lying between them. CDR3 length: 15 residues. The CDR3 DNA is TGTGCCAGTAGTATCGGACAATTAAATAATTCACCCCTCCACTTT. It specifies CASSIGQLNNSPLHF.

Only a few counts were recorded for this clone. The V and J genes are TRBV10-2 and TRBJ1-6, with a tentative D call TRBD1 (6 bases). Germline lookup yields CDR1 WSHSY and CDR2 SAAADI. The CDR3 has 14 residues. Trimming pared 6 bases from V and 0 bases from J, leaving 6 bases between. CDR3 coding DNA: TGCGCCAGCAGGGACAGCTCCTATAATTCACCCCTCCACTTT. Its translation: CASRDSSYNSPLHF.

The rearrangement uses TRBV4-2 and TRBJ1-2; D gene uncertain. Trimming removed 6 bases at V and 4 bases at J, with 18 bases between. Germline CDR1 reads LGHNA; CDR2 reads YNFKEQ. The CDR3 extends over 15 amino acids. CDR3 bases: TGTGCCAGCAGACCAGAAACTGAGGGAAGCTATGGCTACACCTTC. Protein: CASRPETEGSYGYTF.

The rearrangement joins TRBV13 to TRBJ1-1, with D unclear. The CDR3 contains 11 residues. Deletions cut 3 bases from V and 7 bases from J, with 6 bases between. The germline gives CDR1 PRHDT, CDR2 FYEKMQ (reference sequence). The CDR3 loop is CASSLGSEAFF. DNA of the CDR3: TGTGCCAGCAGCTTGGGGAGTGAAGCTTTCTTT.

The V gene is TRBV27, the J gene TRBJ2-1, with D tentatively TRBD1 (6 bases). This CDR3 region has 15 residues. The V gene's germline CDR1 is MNHEY and CDR2 SMNVEV (reference sequence). V was trimmed by 8 bases and J by 4 bases, leaving 18 bases between them. The CDR3 spells CASAPDRSSYNEQFF. The CDR3 coding sequence is TGTGCCAGCGCCCCGGACAGATCATCTTACAATGAGCAGTTCTTC.